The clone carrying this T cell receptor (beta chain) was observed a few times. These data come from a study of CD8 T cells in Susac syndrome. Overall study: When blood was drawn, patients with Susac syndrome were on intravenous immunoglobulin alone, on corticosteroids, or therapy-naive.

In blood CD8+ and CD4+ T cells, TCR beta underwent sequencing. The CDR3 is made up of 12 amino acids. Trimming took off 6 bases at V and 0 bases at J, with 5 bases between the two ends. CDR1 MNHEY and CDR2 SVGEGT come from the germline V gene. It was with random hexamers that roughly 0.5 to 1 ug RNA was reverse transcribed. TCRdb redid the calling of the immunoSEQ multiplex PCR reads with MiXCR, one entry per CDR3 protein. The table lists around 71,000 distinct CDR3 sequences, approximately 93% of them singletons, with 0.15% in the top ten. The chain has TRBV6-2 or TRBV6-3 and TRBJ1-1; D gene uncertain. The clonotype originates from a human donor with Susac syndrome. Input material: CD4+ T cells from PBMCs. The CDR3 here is CASRRLNTEAFF. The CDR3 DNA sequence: TGTGCCAGCAGACGGCTGAACACTGAAGCTTTCTTT.